This T cell receptor (beta chain) comes out of a study of OX40 agonist ivuxolimab in advanced cancers. For the study at large: Patients were infused with ivuxolimab every 2 weeks at 0.01 to 10 mg/kg. With a range of roughly 20 to 79, age averaged roughly 61 years, and around 80% were male.

General study findings and limits: At 0.1 to 3.0 mg/kg and by week 6, clonal expansion occurred in CD4+ and CD8+ blood T cells.

Here immunoSEQ multiplex PCR was the method, and the copy in TCRdb shows in-frame clones only, minus some. This sample yields around 36,000 clones, of which about 88% are seen a single time; roughly 20% belongs to the top ten. Excluded were patients having autoimmune disease history or systemic immunosuppression. Germline CDR1 reads MGHDK; CDR2 reads SYGVNS. The germline V and J ends were trimmed by 5 bases and 6 bases, with 10 bases remaining between them. The CDR3 spans 13 residues. A few counts support this clone. What it binds is not known. The V and J genes are TRBV25-1 and TRBJ2-2; no definite D call. This receptor was taken from an adult with an advanced solid tumor such as melanoma, head and neck, liver or kidney cancer. This specimen was CD4+ or CD8+ T cells sorted from blood, taken in a trial of the OX40 agonist ivuxolimab. The CDR3 here is CASSFQDSGELFF. CDR3 DNA: TGTGCCAGCAGTTTCCAGGATTCCGGGGAGCTGTTTTTT.